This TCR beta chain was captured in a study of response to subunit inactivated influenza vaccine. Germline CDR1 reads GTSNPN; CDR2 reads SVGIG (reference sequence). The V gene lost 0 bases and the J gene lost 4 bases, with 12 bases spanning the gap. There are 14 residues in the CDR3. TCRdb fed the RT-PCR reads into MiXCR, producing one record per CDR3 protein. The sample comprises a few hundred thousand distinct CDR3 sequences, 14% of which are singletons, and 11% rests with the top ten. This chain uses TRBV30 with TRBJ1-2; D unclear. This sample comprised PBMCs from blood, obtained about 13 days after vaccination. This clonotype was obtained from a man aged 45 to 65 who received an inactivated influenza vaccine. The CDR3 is CAWSVNTASYGYTF. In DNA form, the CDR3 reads TGTGCCTGGAGTGTAAACACGGCCTCCTATGGCTACACCTTC.